The 26 T cell receptor beta chains given below trace back to one sample, sequenced in a study of early T cells in non-severe SARS-CoV-2 infection listed by TCRdb under 2021. Library creation used 5' RACE. The sequencer was a NextSeq 500. TCRdb reran the public reads through fastp at Q25 and MiXCR, keeping productive beta chains. Records with the same CDR3 protein are collapsed into one entry carrying the most frequent genes and DNA. For this sample there are tens of thousands of distinct CDR3 sequences; roughly 15% appear just once. About 5% of the sample goes to the ten largest clones. Material: whole blood, obtained at baseline. Receptors were obtained from an adult who was a healthcare worker with PCR-confirmed SARS-CoV-2 infection or an uninfected control (not recorded which).

This chain joins TRBV2 and TRBJ1-5; the match to TRBD1 covers 7 bases. Germline trimming cut 10 bases from V and 3 bases from J; bases unmatched to any gene: 3. The CDR3 loop spans 12 amino acids. Germline V gives CDR1 SNHLY, CDR2 FYNNEI. CDR3 protein: CATGQINQPQHF. CDR3 in DNA: TGTGCCACGGGACAGATCAATCAGCCCCAGCATTTT.

This chain uses TRBV6-5 with TRBJ1-2; weak D call: TRBD1 (6 bases). The CDR3 is made up of 16 amino acids. Germline assignment: CDR1 MNHEY and CDR2 SVGAGI. Trimming cost V 6 bases and J 8 bases, with 25 bases left between them. The CDR3, as DNA: TGTGCCAGCAGCCCCTCAGCAGGGGAATGGTCTGACGGCTACACCTTC. Its protein is CASSPSAGEWSDGYTF.

This clonotype has just a few counts. The V and J genes are TRBV24-1 and TRBJ2-5, with D perhaps TRBD2 (5 bases). V shed 5 bases and J shed 1 base, with 10 bases lying between them. The CDR3 has 14 amino acids. CDR1 and CDR2 from the germline V gene are KGHDR and SFDVKD. In nucleotides, the CDR3 is TGTGCCACCAGTGCGGGGAGAGTCCAAGAGACCCAGTACTTC. It is translated as CATSAGRVQETQYF.

The V call is TRBV7-2, the J call TRBJ2-7; 8 nucleotides line up with TRBD1. The CDR3 loop spans 14 amino acids. The ends lost 1 base at V and 5 bases at J; junction bases unmatched: 4. Per the germline V gene, CDR1 is SGHTA and CDR2 is FQGNSA. CDR3 in DNA: TGTGCCAGCAGCTTAGACAGGGGGATTCACGAGCAGTACTTC. Its protein is CASSLDRGIHEQYF. Full variable domain (missing parts from reference TRBV7-2 and TRBJ2-7): GAGVSQSPSNKVTEKGKDVELRCDPISGHTALYWYRQSLGQGLEFLIYFQGNSAPDKSGLPSDRFSAERTGGSVSTLTIQRTQQEDSAVYLCASSLDRGIHEQYFGPGTRLTVT.

The rearrangement joins TRBV2 to TRBJ2-5; TRBD1 aligns across 8 bases. V dropped 8 bases and J dropped 1; count of bases not matched to a gene: 9. The CDR3 is 15 residues long. Germline V gives CDR1 SNHLY, CDR2 FYNNEI. CDR3 residues: CASGRQGFSQETQYF. CDR3 bases: TGTGCCAGCGGGAGACAGGGGTTCAGCCAAGAGACCCAGTACTTC.

In DNA form, the CDR3 reads TGCAGTGCTAGAGTCGCAGGGGCAGGGTCACCCCTCCACTTT. Translated, it gives CSARVAGAGSPLHF. J is TRBJ1-6 and V is TRBV20-1; tentatively, D is TRBD1 (6 bases). The CDR3 contains 14 residues. The ends were cut back, 1 base at V and 10 bases at J, with 14 bases in the middle. CDR1 DFQATT and CDR2 SNEGSKA come from the germline V gene (reference sequence).

The chain employs TRBV19 and TRBJ1-2, with a weak D call TRBD1 (6 bases). Between the trimmed V and J ends, which lost 6 bases and 5 bases, there was a span of 16 bases. CDR1 and CDR2 from the germline V gene are LNHDA and SQIVND (reference sequence). The CDR3 has 14 residues. Here the CDR3 reads CASRKGELAYGYTF. DNA for the CDR3: TGTGCCAGTAGAAAGGGGGAGCTGGCGTATGGCTACACCTTC. The full variable domain, rest sourced from reference TRBV19 and TRBJ1-2, is DGGITQSPKYLFRKEGQNVTLSCEQNLNHDAMYWYRQDPGQGLRLIYYSQIVNDFQKGDIAEGYSVSREKKESFPLTVTSAQKNPTAFYLCASRKGELAYGYTFGSGTRLTVV.

This clonotype has a handful of counts. The chain couples TRBV10-2 to TRBJ2-5; TRBD2 aligns across 7 bases. The V segment lost 5 bases and the J segment 4 bases; nucleotides outside the gene matches: 13. CDR1 is WSHSY, CDR2 SAAADI, per germline. CDR3 size: 16 residues. The CDR3 bases are TGCGCCAGCAGTAAAACGGGAACCAGCGGGATAGAGACCCAGTACTTC. Translated, it gives CASSKTGTSGIETQYF.

This clonotype was recorded a few times. The gene calls are TRBV18 and TRBJ1-5; D is ambiguous. V lost 3 bases and J lost 4, with 16 bases in between. The germline CDR1 and CDR2 sequences are KGHSH and LQKENI. The CDR3 has 16 residues. In DNA form, the CDR3 reads TGTGCCAGCTCACCTTCGCAACAGCGGATTAATCAGCCCCAGCATTTT. This gives the protein CASSPSQQRINQPQHF.

The rearrangement uses TRBV20-1 and TRBJ2-3; 9 bases map to TRBD2. The CDR3 is made up of 16 amino acids. The V gene end was trimmed by 3 bases and the J gene end by 4 bases; junction bases not matched to a gene: 11. Germline V gives CDR1 DFQATT, CDR2 SNEGSKA (reference sequence). CDR3 nucleotides: TGCAGTGCTAGTCATGCGGCGGGAGGGTCGGCAGATACGCAGTATTTT. This translates into CSASHAAGGSADTQYF.

This chain links TRBV28 with TRBJ2-7; weak D call: TRBD2 (5 bases). The CDR3 is 14 residues long. Germline-derived CDR1 and CDR2 are MDHEN and SYDVKM. V was clipped by 4 bases and J by 3 bases, with 13 bases between them. CDR3 residues: CASSSHEGYYEQYF. The CDR3 region has the DNA TGTGCCAGCAGTTCCCACGAGGGCTACTACGAGCAGTACTTC. The complete variable domain, with remaining parts taken from reference TRBV28 and TRBJ2-7, reads DVKVTQSSRYLVKRTGEKVFLECVQDMDHENMFWYRQDPGLGLRLIYFSYDVKMKEKGDIPEGYSVSREKKERFSLILESASTNQTSMYLCASSSHEGYYEQYFGPGTRLTVT.

This clonotype was seen many times. This sequence joins TRBV6-5 and TRBJ1-1; D is unresolved. Germline V gene data show CDR1 as MNHEY and CDR2 as SVGAGI. There are 14 residues in the CDR3. Deletions cut 0 bases from V and 1 base from J, with 6 bases between. In nucleotides, the CDR3 is TGTGCCAGCAGTTACTCTGAACAGAACACTGAAGCTTTCTTT. This gives the protein CASSYSEQNTEAFF.

This clonotype was counted many times. The chain employs TRBV11-2 and TRBJ2-4; the D is unclear. V lost 3 bases to trimming and J lost 3 bases, with 15 bases between them. The V gene's germline CDR1 is SGHAT and CDR2 FQNNGV. The CDR3 length is 16 residues. DNA for the CDR3: TGTGCCAGCAGCTTCCCTAGAGGTGTAGGCAAAAACATTCAGTACTTC. Its protein is CASSFPRGVGKNIQYF.

This clonotype was counted at least ten times. The J gene is TRBJ1-1, the V gene TRBV18; a weak D match, TRBD1 (6 bases). This CDR3 contains 14 residues. Germline V gene data show CDR1 as KGHSH and CDR2 as LQKENI. Trimming cost V 3 bases and J 0 bases, with 8 bases left between them. CDR3 sequence: CASSPYRVNTEAFF. CDR3 bases: TGTGCCAGCTCACCTTACAGGGTGAACACTGAAGCTTTCTTT.

The CDR3 DNA is TGCGCCAGCAGTGAGGGGGGGAGACCCGACTGGACACACTCCTACAATGAGCAGTTCTTC. This translates into CASSEGGRPDWTHSYNEQFF. The rearrangement joins TRBV10-1 to TRBJ2-1, with D possibly TRBD2 on 6 matching bases. From germline, CDR1 is WNHNN and CDR2 SYGVQD (reference sequence). The CDR3 is 20 residues long. V was cut by 2 bases and J by 0 bases, with 23 bases left in between.

In its sample, this clonotype was seen a few times. This rearrangement joins TRBV2 to TRBJ1-2; no clear D gene. The ends were cut back, 3 bases at V and 4 bases at J, with 6 bases in the middle. Germline V gene data show CDR1 as SNHLY and CDR2 as FYNNEI. The CDR3 is 12 residues long. CDR3 coding DNA: TGTGCCAGCAGTGAGAAAAGCTATGGCTACACCTTC. Translated: CASSEKSYGYTF.

In this sample, this clonotype turned up a few times. V and J are TRBV11-2 and TRBJ2-5, with TRBD2 matching over 16 bases. The junction had 7 bases not matched to a gene; V was cut back by 10 bases and J by 5 bases. Germline V gene lookup returns CDR1 SGHAT and CDR2 FQNNGV. This CDR3 comprises 15 residues. The CDR3 loop reads CATGTSGRGRETQYF. CDR3 DNA: TGTGCCACTGGGACTAGCGGGAGGGGACGGGAGACCCAGTACTTC.

This clonotype came up a few times. The J gene is TRBJ2-7, the V gene TRBV28; D not resolved. V dropped 6 bases and J dropped 1 base, with 10 bases sitting between them. This CDR3 region has 13 residues. CDR1 is MDHEN, CDR2 SYDVKM, per germline. The CDR3 sequence is CASRAGHSYEQYF. In DNA, the CDR3 is TGTGCCAGCAGGGCCGGTCATTCCTACGAGCAGTACTTC. The full variable domain, its missing parts supplied by reference TRBV28 and TRBJ2-7, is DVKVTQSSRYLVKRTGEKVFLECVQDMDHENMFWYRQDPGLGLRLIYFSYDVKMKEKGDIPEGYSVSREKKERFSLILESASTNQTSMYLCASRAGHSYEQYFGPGTRLTVT.

The chain joins TRBV12-3 or TRBV12-4 to TRBJ1-4, with TRBD1 identical over 7 bases. Unmatched junction bases numbered 4, after V lost 2 bases and J lost 4 bases. This CDR3 has 15 residues. CDR3 sequence: CASSLLGQFNEKLFF. The DNA of the CDR3 is TGTGCCAGCAGTTTATTGGGACAGTTTAATGAAAAACTGTTTTTT.

The chain carries TRBV6-5 and TRBJ2-1; TRBD2 agrees at 13 bases. CDR1 MNHEY and CDR2 SVGAGI come from the germline V gene. V lost 5 bases to trimming and J lost 1 base; unmatched junction nucleotides: 11. The CDR3 is 19 residues long. The CDR3 DNA reads TGTGCCAGCAGTAGTTCCCGAGGACTAGCGGGAGTTTCCTACAATGAGCAGTTCTTC. This codes for CASSSSRGLAGVSYNEQFF.

This clonotype has more than one count but fewer than ten. J is TRBJ2-3 and V is TRBV28, with D possibly matching TRBD2 (6 bases). V was clipped by 6 bases and J by 1 base, with 17 bases between them. This CDR3 is built from 16 residues. The germline gives CDR1 MDHEN, CDR2 SYDVKM. The CDR3 coding sequence is TGTGCCAGCAGCCCCGGATCAGCTAGCGGCACAGATACGCAGTATTTT. Translated: CASSPGSASGTDTQYF.

The chain joins TRBV12-3 or TRBV12-4 to TRBJ2-7; TRBD2 agrees at 8 bases. The junction had 3 bases not matched to a gene; V was cut back by 2 bases and J by 3 bases. The length of the CDR3 is 14 residues. The CDR3 sequence is CASSLLGLVYEQYF. In DNA, the CDR3 is TGTGCCAGCAGTTTACTGGGACTAGTCTACGAGCAGTACTTC.

A few counts support this clonotype. The chain couples TRBV7-8 to TRBJ2-1; D gene unclear. CDR1 SGHVS and CDR2 FQNEAQ come from the germline V gene. Trimming left V 5 bases short and J 4 bases short, with 18 bases between. The CDR3 is 16 residues long. The CDR3 spells CASSINHFFPYNEQFF. The DNA for the CDR3 is TGTGCCAGCAGCATAAATCATTTCTTCCCGTACAATGAGCAGTTCTTC.

This chain connects TRBV20-1 to TRBJ2-1; D call uncertain. CDR3 length equals 12 residues. Germline CDR1 and CDR2: DFQATT and SNEGSKA (reference sequence). Trimming took 3 bases from V and 8 from J, leaving 11 bases between them. This CDR3 is CSASEMGYEQFF. The CDR3 coding sequence is TGCAGTGCTAGTGAAATGGGGTATGAGCAGTTCTTC.

The chain carries TRBV20-1 and TRBJ2-7; D unresolved. The CDR3 runs to 14 residues. V was shortened by 0 bases and J by 1 base, with 10 bases between the two germline ends. Germline CDR1 reads DFQATT; CDR2 reads SNEGSKA (reference sequence). CDR3: CSARERATSYEQYF. The CDR3 DNA reads as TGCAGTGCTAGAGAGCGAGCGACTTCCTACGAGCAGTACTTC.

The chain combines TRBV19 with TRBJ2-1; D is possibly TRBD2 (6 bases). This CDR3 is built from 13 residues. Germline V CDR1 and CDR2: LNHDA, SQIVND (reference sequence). V shed 6 bases and J shed 5 bases, with 11 bases lying between them. The CDR3 protein is CASRSSAHNEQFF. The CDR3 DNA sequence: TGTGCCAGTAGGTCTAGCGCCCACAATGAGCAGTTCTTC.